The TCR beta chain under discussion was sequenced for a study of CXCR3-negative and CXCR3-positive naive CD8 T cells. Study-level results: Naive cells used TRBV-TRBJ genes in much the same way whether CXCR3-negative or CXCR3-positive; memory cells did not. CXCR3-positive naive cells had TRB CDR3s that were more hydrophobic than CXCR3-negative naive cells had. For memory CD8+ cells diversity was much lower, but both naive subsets had comparably high diversity.

About this clonotype: The antigen remains undetermined.

The CDR3 extends over 17 amino acids. The germline gives CDR1 LGHNA, CDR2 YNFKEQ. Naive CD8+ T cells were CD45RO-CCR7+CD27+CD95-. UMI labels and 5' RACE were used to prepare the TRB cDNA libraries. TCRdb re-called the 5' RACE reads and shows each CDR3 protein once, DNA omitted. The sample totals 90,000 to 100,000 distinct CDR3 sequences. This sequence was found in a human donor in good health. Some clones in this sample may be carry-over from other donors' samples. The chain employs TRBV4-2 and TRBJ2-2; as DNA is missing, the TRBD1 call by TCRdb cannot be tested. The specimen was naive CXCR3+ CD8+ T cells from blood. The subset denotes: CD45RO-CCR7+CD27+CD95- naive CD8+ T cells expressing CXCR3 (TNR3+). CDR3 in amino acids: CASSEDSGGPLTGELFF.